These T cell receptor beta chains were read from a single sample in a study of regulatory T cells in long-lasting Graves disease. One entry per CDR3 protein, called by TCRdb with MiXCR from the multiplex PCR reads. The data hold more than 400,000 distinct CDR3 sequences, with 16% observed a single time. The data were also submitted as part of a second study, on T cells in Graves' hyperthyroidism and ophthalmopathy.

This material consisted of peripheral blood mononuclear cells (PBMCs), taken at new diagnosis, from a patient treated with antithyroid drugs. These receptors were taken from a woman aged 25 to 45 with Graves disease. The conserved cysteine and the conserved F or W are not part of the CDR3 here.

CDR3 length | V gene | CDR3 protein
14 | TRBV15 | ATSGEGTSTPNEQF
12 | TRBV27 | ASRTAGYDYEQY
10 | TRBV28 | ATFDSYNEQF
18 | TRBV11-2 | ASSWGKALAGATSTDTQY
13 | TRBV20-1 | SAREGQTLNEKLF
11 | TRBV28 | ASGGDEWETQY
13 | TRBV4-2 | ASSQDRTSVYEQY
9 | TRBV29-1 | SVESGGRQF
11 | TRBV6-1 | ATETVMNTEAF
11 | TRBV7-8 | ASSPFLGYEQY
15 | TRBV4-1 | ASSQGPFARANYGYT
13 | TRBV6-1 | ASSSKLTGTGEQF
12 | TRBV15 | ATSRAPELNTQY
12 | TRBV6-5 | ASSYSRTFAEAF
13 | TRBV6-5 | ASSYARGGNYGYT
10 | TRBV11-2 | ASSLEDTEQY
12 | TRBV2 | ASTAEGTNTEAF
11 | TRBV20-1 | SARTDSPYEQY
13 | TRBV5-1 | ASSSRGQGGHEQY
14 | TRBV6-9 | ASSYSKRRQDYGYT
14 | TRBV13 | ASSLGRAAQQETQY
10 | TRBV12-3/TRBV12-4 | ASSLLGYEAF
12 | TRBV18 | ASSPGGDYYEQY
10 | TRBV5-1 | ASSPMGDIQY
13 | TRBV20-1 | SAPPGSNPTDTQY
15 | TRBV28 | ASSLIAGVGSYNEQF
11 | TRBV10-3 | AISPGLSTEAF
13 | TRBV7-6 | ASSSGEWGNTEAF
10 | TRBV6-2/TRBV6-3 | ASKVRGQPQH
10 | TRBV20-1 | SARDQGLGYT
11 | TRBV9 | ASSVSPRGEQY
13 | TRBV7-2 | ASSYSGSINNEQF
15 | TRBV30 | AWSVQFTGTVNEKLF
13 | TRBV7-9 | ASSLWGGDNSPLH
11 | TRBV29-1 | SAGVGAGEKLF
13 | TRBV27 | ASSLGGFRKTEAF
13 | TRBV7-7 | ASSLGTANTGELF
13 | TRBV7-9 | ASSLQGGRDQPQH
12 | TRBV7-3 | ASSFRDPTDTQY
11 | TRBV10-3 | AIGAGLGNEQF
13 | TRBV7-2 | ASSKWTSGNYEQY
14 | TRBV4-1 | ASSQDWREMTNEQF
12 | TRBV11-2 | ASSLGGTRNEQY
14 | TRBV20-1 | SASHRRGISTDTQY
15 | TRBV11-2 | ASSFSGTSGSTDTQY
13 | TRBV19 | ASSIGDRGFKPQH
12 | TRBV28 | ASCLDRVNGELF
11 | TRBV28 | ASSLIQGASQY
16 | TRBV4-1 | ASSRSHNSRSRTGELF
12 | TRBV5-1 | ATALTSGTYEQY
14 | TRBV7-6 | ASSLAAGGPVSEQF